The source of this TCR beta chain is a study of OX40 agonist ivuxolimab in advanced cancers. TCRdb's copy holds only in-frame clones and misses some; the assay was immunoSEQ multiplex PCR. The repertoire consists of about 73,000 clones, with approximately 90% occurring once and the leading ten covering approximately 11%. It was autoimmune disease history or systemic immunosuppression that excluded patients. Baseline was the first blood sampling point, followed by cycle 4 day 1 and cycle 7 day 1. This clone was picked up one time. V lost 4 bases, J lost 5 bases, and 10 bases stayed unmatched. CDR3 length: 17 residues. From germline, CDR1 is LNHNV and CDR2 YYDKDF (reference sequence).

The V and J genes are TRBV15 and TRBJ2-2; the match to TRBD2 covers 10 bases. The TCR sequence derives from an adult with an advanced solid tumor such as melanoma, head and neck, liver or kidney cancer. Sequenced here: CD4+ or CD8+ T cells sorted from blood, sampled in a trial of the OX40 agonist ivuxolimab. CDR3: CATSIDLAGAGTGELFF. In nucleotides, the CDR3 is TGTGCCACCAGCATTGATCTAGCGGGGGCCGGAACCGGGGAGCTGTTTTTT.